These 17 T cell receptor beta chains originate from one sample sequenced in a study of a mutant IDH1 vaccine in newly diagnosed glioma. The time point denotes: week 47, end of study. Vaccination used 300 ug of mutant IDH1 20-mer peptide per dose, with topical imiquimod. Clones were read by immunoSEQ multiplex PCR, and TCRdb kept only the in-frame ones, dropping some. The sample contains tens of thousands of clones, approximately 71% of which appear only once. The antigens of these receptors remain unknown. The input for sequencing was PBMCs, taken from a glioma patient whose treatment included an IDH1 peptide vaccine. These TCRs come from a man aged 50-59 years with glioma.

This chain joins TRBV7-2 and TRBJ2-7; D gene ambiguous. Germline CDR1 and CDR2: SGHTA and FQGNSA. This CDR3 has 12 amino acids. V was pared by 1 base and J by 7 bases, with 8 bases between. As DNA, the CDR3 is TGTGCCAGCAGCTTAGAACCCTTAGAGCAGTACTTC. Its translation is CASSLEPLEQYF.

The rearrangement uses TRBV7-9 and TRBJ1-3; D possibly corresponds to TRBD1 (5 bases). In germline, CDR1 is SEHNR, CDR2 FQNEAQ (reference sequence). Trimming took 2 bases from V and 4 from J, leaving 12 bases between them. This CDR3 region has 15 residues. CDR3 bases: TGTGCCAGCAGCTTACCCCCGACAGTAGGAAACACCATATATTTT. It encodes CASSLPPTVGNTIYF. The variable domain in full, with the rest retrieved from reference TRBV7-9 and TRBJ1-3, is DTGVSQNPRHKITKRGQNVTFRCDPISEHNRLYWYRQTLGQGPEFLTYFQNEAQLEKSRLLSDRFSAERPKGSFSTLEIQRTEQGDSAMYLCASSLPPTVGNTIYFGEGSWLTVV.

The chain couples TRBV4-1 to TRBJ2-3, with D possibly being TRBD1 or TRBD2 (5 bases each). This CDR3 has 12 residues. Per germline, CDR1 MGHRA and CDR2 YSYEKL. The V and J ends lost 1 base and 6 bases respectively, with 5 bases between them. CDR3 sequence (DNA): TGCGCCAGCAGCCAAGGGGGGGATACGCAGTATTTT. It codes for CASSQGGDTQYF.

This chain links TRBV2 with TRBJ2-1, with 10 positions matching TRBD2. Germline V lookup: CDR1 SNHLY, CDR2 FYNNEI. V lost 5 bases to trimming and J lost 0 bases; unmatched junction nucleotides: 1. The CDR3 has 15 amino acids. The CDR3, as DNA: TGTGCCAGCAGTCGACTAGCGGGCTCCTACAATGAGCAGTTCTTC. As protein: CASSRLAGSYNEQFF.

This clone is a singleton in its sample. The junction shows a germline mismatch at one end, possibly a read error. V is TRBV7-7 and J is TRBJ1-1; possibly TRBD1 for D (5 bases). Per the germline V gene, CDR1 is SSHAT and CDR2 is FNYEAQ (reference sequence). The length of the CDR3 is 13 residues. The DNA of the CDR3 is TGTGCTAGCAGCTACATCCGGAACAGGGAAGCTTTCTTT. Translation: CASSYIRNREAFF.

This chain links TRBV27 with TRBJ1-1; 8 bases line up with TRBD1. The CDR3 loop spans 12 amino acids. The ends lost 5 bases at V and 4 bases at J; junction bases unmatched: 0. CDR1 is MNHEY and CDR2 is SMNVEV in the germline V gene (reference sequence). The CDR3 DNA reads as TGTGCCAGCAGTACAGGGGGCACTGAAGCTTTCTTT. Translated: CASSTGGTEAFF.

The rearrangement uses TRBV7-2 and TRBJ2-2; possibly TRBD2 for D (5 bases). This CDR3 spans 16 amino acids. V lost 5 bases, J lost 4 bases, and 17 bases lay in between. Germline loops: CDR1 SGHTA, CDR2 FQGNSA. Written as DNA, the CDR3 is TGTGCCAGCAGCGCCCGCGGGCCTAGGACCACCGGGGAGCTGTTTTTT. It codes for CASSARGPRTTGELFF.

CDR3 region: CASSSTGVTSEQYF. The CDR3 DNA sequence: TGTGCCAGCAGCTCGACAGGGGTCACCTCTGAGCAGTACTTC. V is TRBV7-9 and J is TRBJ2-7, with 8 bases that match TRBD1. The CDR3 is 14 residues long. Germline assignment: CDR1 SEHNR and CDR2 FQNEAQ (reference sequence). V was clipped by 4 bases and J by 7 bases; unmatched bases: 9.

The chain links TRBV6-5 to TRBJ2-5; the D gene is possibly TRBD2 (6 bases). Germline V CDR1 and CDR2: MNHEY, SVGAGI. The V end lost 0 bases, the J end lost 5 bases, and 13 bases lay between the germline ends. The CDR3 spans 15 residues. CDR3 sequence (DNA): TGTGCCAGCAGTTACTCGATGGGACTGCGGGAGACCCAGTACTTC. Residues: CASSYSMGLRETQYF.

This clone was seen a single time. V is TRBV5-1 and J is TRBJ2-5; no definite D call. In germline, CDR1 is SGHRS, CDR2 YFSETQ. Trimming pared 2 bases from V and 5 bases from J, leaving 4 bases between. This CDR3 comprises 11 residues. The CDR3 protein is CASSFGETQYF. DNA of the CDR3: TGCGCCAGCAGCTTTGGGGAGACCCAGTACTTC.

This clone was seen once. This chain connects TRBV11-1 to TRBJ1-2, with a possible D match to TRBD1 (5 bases). The CDR3 totals 13 residues. The germline V and J ends were trimmed by 3 bases and 6 bases, with 11 bases remaining between them. Germline lookup yields CDR1 SGHAT and CDR2 FQDESV (reference sequence). The CDR3 reads CASSFTREDGYTF. The DNA of the CDR3 is TGTGCCAGCAGCTTCACCAGGGAGGATGGCTACACCTTC.

This clone was counted a few times. The sample holds other DNA sequences that translate to the same CDR3. The chain uses TRBV19 and TRBJ1-1; 7 bases are a match to TRBD1. The germline CDR1 and CDR2 sequences are LNHDA and SQIVND (reference sequence). This CDR3 region has 13 residues. The trim removed 5 bases at V and 1 base at J, leaving 1 base unmatched. The CDR3 sequence: CASSRDRNTEAFF. CDR3 bases: TGTGCCAGTAGTCGGGACAGGAACACTGAAGCTTTCTTT.

V gene TRBV19 combines with J gene TRBJ1-5; 7 bases line up with TRBD1. This CDR3 has 15 residues. V lost 3 bases, J lost 4 bases, and 6 bases stayed unmatched. The germline gives CDR1 LNHDA, CDR2 SQIVND (reference sequence). Written as DNA, the CDR3 is TGTGCCAGTAGTATTGGGACAGTACCTAATCAGCCCCAGCATTTT. Residues: CASSIGTVPNQPQHF. The full variable domain, with the rest looked up from reference TRBV19 and TRBJ1-5, is DGGITQSPKYLFRKEGQNVTLSCEQNLNHDAMYWYRQDPGQGLRLIYYSQIVNDFQKGDIAEGYSVSREKKESFPLTVTSAQKNPTAFYLCASSIGTVPNQPQHFGDGTRLSIL.

The gene calls are TRBV4-1 and TRBJ2-5; D might be TRBD1 (6 bases). The V gene lost 6 bases and the J gene lost 5 bases, with 13 bases spanning the gap. The germline gives CDR1 MGHRA, CDR2 YSYEKL. The CDR3 length is 13 residues. The CDR3 DNA is TGCGCCAGCAGTCCTACAGGGATGGAGACCCAGTACTTC. It yields the protein CASSPTGMETQYF.

This chain connects TRBV2 to TRBJ2-3; D is perhaps TRBD2 (5 bases). CDR3 length equals 14 residues. CDR1 SNHLY and CDR2 FYNNEI come from the germline V gene. V was trimmed by 7 bases and J by 3 bases, leaving 14 bases between them. The CDR3 protein is CASIMRPGTDTQYF. DNA for the CDR3: TGTGCCAGCATTATGCGACCGGGGACAGATACGCAGTATTTT. Filled out from reference TRBV2 and TRBJ2-3, the complete variable domain reads EPEVTQTPSHQVTQMGQEVILRCVPISNHLYFYWYRQILGQKVEFLVSFYNNEISEKSEIFDDQFSVERPDGSNFTLKIRSTKLEDSAMYFCASIMRPGTDTQYFGPGTRLTVL.

The rearrangement links TRBV27 to TRBJ2-5, with TRBD1 matching over 9 bases. The CDR3 is 17 residues long. Germline V gene data show CDR1 as MNHEY and CDR2 as SMNVEV (reference sequence). Trimming at V came to 3 bases and at J to 6 bases, leaving 14 bases not matched to a gene. The CDR3 protein is CASSLTVDGQGLKTQYF. For the CDR3, the DNA is TGTGCCAGCAGTTTGACCGTCGACGGACAGGGGCTAAAGACCCAGTACTTC.

This clone was observed a handful of times. CDR3 sequence (DNA): TGCGCCAGCACTCAACAGGGTGGGGATATTGAAGCTTTCTTT. Its translation: CASTQQGGDIEAFF. The rearrangement joins TRBV5-1 to TRBJ1-1; weak D call: TRBD1 (6 bases). The CDR3 is 14 amino acids. Germline CDR1 SGHRS, CDR2 YFSETQ. V was trimmed by 6 bases and J by 7 bases, leaving 19 bases between them.